This T cell receptor beta chain came from a study of post-analysis software for immune sequencing data. The TCR beta cDNA libraries contained unique molecular identifiers. MiXCR was run by TCRdb on the PCR reads, yielding one entry per CDR3 protein. Here the sample spans about 460,000 distinct CDR3 sequences, 40% to 55% being singletons. This clonotype was seen a few times. Its antigen is unidentified. Study-wide results and limits: Normalized Chao1 diversity was significantly lower in multiple sclerosis patients than in controls. Co-batched samples clustered tightly together by F measure.

The TCR was taken from a girl aged 10 to 17 with multiple sclerosis. The sequencing sample was made of blood.

The CDR3 DNA reads TGTGCCAGCAGTTACCCGAGACAGGGGGTAGCCAAAAACATTCAGTACTTC. Translation: CASSYPRQGVAKNIQYF. V usage is TRBV6-2 or TRBV6-3 and J usage is TRBJ2-4; 9 bases are a match to TRBD1. V trimming: 2 bases; J trimming: 0 bases; junction bases outside the gene matches: 5. There are 17 residues in the CDR3. The germline V gene has CDR1 MNHEY and CDR2 SVGEGT.